This TCR beta chain was captured in a study of blood T cell repertoires in COVID-19. Looking at the study overall: The study drew acute and convalescent COVID-19 samples from the United States, Italy and Spain. PBMCs, B-cell-depleted T cells, or T cells provided the cDNA or gDNA that made up the material.

Germline V gene sequence: CDR1 SEHNR, CDR2 FQNEAQ (reference sequence). The J segment lost 7 bases and the V segment lost 6 bases, leaving 15 bases of the junction unmatched. The CDR3 length is 16 residues. Original processing notes: Scientists estimated how many nucleated cells there were by amplifying reference gene primers. Assay: immunoSEQ multiplex PCR; the TCRdb copy retains only in-frame clones and omits some. V and J calls and clone size are copied from that table; D and trimming were computed from the DNA. The sample holds about 100,000 clones, approximately 85% seen once. Source material: peripheral blood. This receptor was identified in a human donor in a cohort sampled during active COVID-19. The genes are TRBV7-9 and TRBJ2-1, with 7 bases identical to TRBD2. CDR3 DNA sequence: TGTGCCAGCAGACCGAAAGGGACTGGGGGGGGTAATGAGCAGTTCTTC. Protein sequence: CASRPKGTGGGNEQFF.